This T cell receptor beta chain was captured in a study of blood T cells in healthy people across ages. Worth noting for this clonotype: Antigen specificity is unknown.

Germline loops: CDR1 SGHRS, CDR2 YFSETQ. The CDR3 has 13 amino acids. The V and J ends lost 8 bases and 0 bases respectively, with 10 bases between them. Combining a sample-barcoded 5' primer with a J-beta primer mix, a second PCR ran for about 7 to 11 cycles. TCRdb called the 5' RACE reads again in MiXCR, with one record for every CDR3 protein. The sample yields about 1.5 million distinct CDR3 sequences, roughly 43% seen once. The study's findings and limits: Older individuals had lower TCR beta diversity per million T cells (the decline was roughly linear). The study found more naive CD4+ cells and higher diversity in long-lived than aged donors.

Sequenced input: blood. The receptor's source is a woman aged 18-29 years in good health. The V and J genes are TRBV5-1 and TRBJ2-3; D could derive from TRBD1 or TRBD2 (5 bases each). CDR3 region: CASKGPSTDTQYF. For the CDR3, the DNA is TGCGCCAGTAAGGGACCTAGCACAGATACGCAGTATTTT. Drawing the rest from reference TRBV5-1 and TRBJ2-3, the complete variable domain is KAGVTQTPRYLIKTRGQQVTLSCSPISGHRSVSWYQQTPGQGLQFLFEYFSETQRNKGNFPGRFSGRQFSNSRSEMNVSTLELGDSALYLCASKGPSTDTQYFGPGTRLTVL.